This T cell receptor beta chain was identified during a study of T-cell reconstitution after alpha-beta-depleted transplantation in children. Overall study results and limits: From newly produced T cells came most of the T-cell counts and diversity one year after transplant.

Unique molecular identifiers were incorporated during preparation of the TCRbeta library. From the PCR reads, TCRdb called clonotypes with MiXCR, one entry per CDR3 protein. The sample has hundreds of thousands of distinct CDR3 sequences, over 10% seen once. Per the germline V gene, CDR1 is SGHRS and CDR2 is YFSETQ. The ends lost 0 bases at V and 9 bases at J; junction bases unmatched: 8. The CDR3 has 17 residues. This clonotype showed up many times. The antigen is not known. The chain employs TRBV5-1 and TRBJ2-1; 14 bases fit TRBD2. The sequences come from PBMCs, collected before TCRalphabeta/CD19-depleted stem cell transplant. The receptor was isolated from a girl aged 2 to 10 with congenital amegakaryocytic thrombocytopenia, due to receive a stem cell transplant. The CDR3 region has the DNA TGCGCCAGCAGCTTGGCCTCGGGACTAGCGGGAGCAGGTGAGCAGTTCTTC. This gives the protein CASSLASGLAGAGEQFF.